This T cell receptor beta chain was documented in a study of T cell repertoires in cytomegalovirus infection. The overall study: Public TCR beta signatures provided an indication of both CMV infection and a matching HLA type.

This clonotype was counted many times. The antigen remains undetermined. The CDR3 loop spans 16 amino acids. With 5 bases clipped from V and 0 bases from J, the junction kept 7 bases outside the gene matches. Germline CDR1 and CDR2: SGHTA and FQGNSA. Findings and caveats of the study: The cumulative frequency of public TCR beta families distinguished individuals who carried CMV together with the relevant HLA.

Via MiXCR, TCRdb re-called the reads, giving one row per CDR3 protein. The table includes 360,000 or so distinct CDR3 sequences, around a third detected once. The sequenced sample was cultured PBMCs, obtained from culture after CMV antigen stimulation. The rearrangement uses TRBV7-2 and TRBJ2-4; the match to TRBD1 covers 7 bases. This clonotype was obtained from a human donor in good health (CMV status not recorded). Some clones in this sample may be carry-over from other donors' samples. Here the CDR3 DNA reads TGTGCCAGCAGCCCCGAGGGGGCTAGAGCCAAAAACATTCAGTACTTC. The encoded protein is CASSPEGARAKNIQYF. Filled out from reference TRBV7-2 and TRBJ2-4, the complete variable domain reads GAGVSQSPSNKVTEKGKDVELRCDPISGHTALYWYRQSLGQGLEFLIYFQGNSAPDKSGLPSDRFSAERTGGSVSTLTIQRTQQEDSAVYLCASSPEGARAKNIQYFGAGTRLSVL.